The 30 T cell receptor beta chains below come from one sample, sequenced in a study of shared clonotypes between healthy human individuals. Terminally differentiated effector memory CD45RA+ cells were excluded by CCR7 positive selection of CD45RO-negative cells. TCRdb's table, derived via immunoSEQ multiplex PCR, lists solely in-frame clones and lacks some. The data contain some 2,000,000 clones, less than 95% of them singletons. The sequenced sample consisted of naive CD8+ T cells sorted from blood. The receptor set was obtained from a young man in good health.

In regard to this clone: One end of the junction varies from germline; a read error may be responsible. The chain recombines TRBV5-6 with TRBJ2-7, with D maybe TRBD1 (5 bases). The CDR3 loop spans 15 amino acids. Germline V gene data show CDR1 as SGHDT and CDR2 as YYEEEE. The CDR3 here is CASSLVARGSSEQYF. The CDR3 DNA sequence: TGTGCCAGCAGCTTGGTAGCTAGGGGTTCCTCCGAGCAGTACTTC. Together with reference TRBV5-6 and TRBJ2-7, the CDR3 gives the full variable domain: DAGVTQSPTHLIKTRGQQVTLRCSPKSGHDTVSWYQQALGQGPQFIFQYYEEEERQRGNFPDRFSGHQFPNYSSELNVNALLLGDSALYLCASSLVARGSSEQYFGPGTRLTVT.

For this clone: Other DNA sequences from this sample encode an identical CDR3 as well. This chain uses TRBV4-1 with TRBJ2-7; D gene ambiguous. V was clipped by 3 bases and J by 0 bases, with 6 bases between them. Germline V CDR1 and CDR2: MGHRA, YSYEKL. The CDR3 has 13 amino acids. This CDR3 is CASSQSPSYEQYF. The DNA for the CDR3 is TGCGCCAGCAGCCAGTCCCCCTCCTACGAGCAGTACTTC.

The chain carries TRBV5-1 and TRBJ2-7; D gene unclear. V was trimmed by 0 bases and J by 7 bases, leaving 17 bases between them. This CDR3 is 15 amino acids long. Germline V lookup: CDR1 SGHRS, CDR2 YFSETQ. Here the CDR3 reads CASSLAGSPFNEQYF. In DNA form, the CDR3 reads TGCGCCAGCAGCTTGGCCGGGTCTCCGTTCAATGAGCAGTACTTC.

This clone was counted a single time. The chain recombines TRBV6-5 with TRBJ2-3; tentatively, D is TRBD1 or TRBD2 (5 bases each). Germline V CDR1 and CDR2: MNHEY, SVGAGI. V shed 8 bases and J shed 2 bases, with 11 bases lying between them. This CDR3 comprises 13 residues. CDR3 amino acids: CASHEGNTDTQYF. CDR3 coding DNA: TGTGCCAGCCATGAGGGGAACACAGATACGCAGTATTTT.

In regard to this clone: Other DNA sequences in the same sample also yield this CDR3. The gene calls are TRBV27 and TRBJ2-7; weak D call: TRBD2 (6 bases). Trimming left V 3 bases short and J 2 bases short, with 11 bases between. Germline V gene sequence: CDR1 MNHEY, CDR2 SMNVEV (reference sequence). This CDR3 has 14 amino acids. This CDR3 reads CASSFGRGAYEQYF. CDR3 nucleotide sequence: TGTGCCAGCAGTTTCGGGCGGGGAGCCTACGAGCAGTACTTC.

Concerning this clone: Additional DNA sequences in this sample encode the identical CDR3. CDR3 in amino acids: CASSPLAGSTDTQYF. The CDR3 DNA reads TGTGCCAGCAGTCCTCTAGCGGGGAGCACAGATACGCAGTATTTT. This chain uses TRBV6-5 with TRBJ2-3, with TRBD2 matching over 9 bases. Per germline, CDR1 MNHEY and CDR2 SVGAGI. This CDR3 has 15 residues. The V gene end was trimmed by 5 bases and the J gene end by 0 bases; junction bases not matched to a gene: 3.

In nucleotides, the CDR3 is TGTGCCTGGGGGGGCCGCGAAAAACTGTTTTTT. Its protein is CAWGGREKLFF. The V call is TRBV30, the J call TRBJ1-4, with a possible D match to TRBD1 (6 bases). CDR1 and CDR2 from the germline V gene are GTSNPN and SVGIG (reference sequence). Trimming pared 5 bases from V and 8 bases from J, leaving 9 bases between. The CDR3 is 11 residues long.

The CDR3 DNA reads TGTGCCAGCAGCTTGGCCCCGGCCGGGCAGGTCGGTGAGACCCAGTACTTC. Amino acid sequence: CASSLAPAGQVGETQYF. The chain has TRBV7-9 and TRBJ2-5; the D is unclear. V lost 3 bases to trimming and J lost 5 bases, with 22 bases between them. The germline CDR1 and CDR2 sequences are SEHNR and FQNEAQ (reference sequence). CDR3 size: 17 residues. Full variable domain (missing parts from reference TRBV7-9 and TRBJ2-5): DTGVSQNPRHKITKRGQNVTFRCDPISEHNRLYWYRQTLGQGPEFLTYFQNEAQLEKSRLLSDRFSAERPKGSFSTLEIQRTEQGDSAMYLCASSLAPAGQVGETQYFGPGTRLLVL.

The CDR3 DNA is TGTGCCAGCAGTCTCCTTGGTGGGGCCAACGTCCTGACTTTC. Its translation: CASSLLGGANVLTF. The gene calls are TRBV27 and TRBJ2-6; unclear D gene. CDR1 and CDR2 (germline): MNHEY, SMNVEV (reference sequence). The CDR3 spans 14 residues. With 5 bases removed from V and 3 bases from J, the gap between germline ends came to 8 bases.

This clone was recorded once. This chain links TRBV5-4 with TRBJ2-7; TRBD1 agrees at 12 bases. The CDR3 runs 15 residues. V shed 3 bases, J shed 5 bases, and the junction held 6 bases outside the gene matches. CDR1 and CDR2 from the germline V gene are SGHNT and YYREEE (reference sequence). The CDR3 spells CASSSPGTGGNEQYF. CDR3 DNA sequence: TGTGCCAGCAGCTCCCCCGGGACAGGGGGCAACGAGCAGTACTTC.

J is TRBJ2-1 and V is TRBV7-9; 8 bases are shared with TRBD1. V shed 5 bases and J 3 bases; nucleotides not matched to a gene: 9. Germline CDR1 SEHNR, CDR2 FQNEAQ (reference sequence). This CDR3 is built from 16 residues. The CDR3, as DNA: TGTGCCAGCAGCCCAAGGGACAGGAGTCTCTACAATGAGCAGTTCTTC. This encodes CASSPRDRSLYNEQFF.

The gene calls are TRBV10-3 and TRBJ2-5; 12 nucleotides agree with TRBD2. The CDR3 loop spans 15 amino acids. V lost 7 bases and J lost 5; bases outside the gene matches: 8. In germline, CDR1 is ENHRY, CDR2 SYGVKD. CDR3 loop: CAIKLAGGPRETQYF. The CDR3 nucleotides read TGTGCCATCAAGCTAGCGGGAGGGCCAAGGGAGACCCAGTACTTC.

The chain recombines TRBV27 with TRBJ2-2; D may match TRBD1 or TRBD2 (5 bases each). CDR3 length: 15 amino acids. CDR1 is MNHEY, CDR2 SMNVEV, per germline (reference sequence). Trimming stripped 3 bases from V and 2 bases from J, with 10 bases between. CDR3 DNA: TGTGCCAGCAGTTTGGGGCGGGCCAACACCGGGGAGCTGTTTTTT. This translates into CASSLGRANTGELFF.

The V call is TRBV1, the J call TRBJ2-2; no check of the table's D call, TRBD2, against the DNA was made. TRBV1 is classified as a pseudogene. The CDR3 runs to 15 residues. In nucleotides, the CDR3 is TGCACCAGCAGCCCCACTATGACTAACACCGGGGAGCTGTTTTTT. Amino acid sequence: CTSSPTMTNTGELFF.

This chain joins TRBV19 and TRBJ1-6, with TRBD1 as a possible D gene (6 bases). The CDR3 is 16 amino acids. CDR1 is LNHDA and CDR2 is SQIVND in the germline V gene (reference sequence). Trimming removed 3 bases from V and 6 bases from J, with 15 bases in between. The DNA of the CDR3 is TGTGCCAGTAGTATGACCCGGGACATGTTTAATTCACCCCTCCACTTT. This encodes CASSMTRDMFNSPLHF.

The genes are TRBV29-1 and TRBJ2-2; 8 bases fit TRBD1. This CDR3 contains 12 residues. Germline CDR1 reads SQVTM; CDR2 reads ANQGSEA. The V and J ends lost 6 bases and 4 bases, in that order; junction bases with no gene match: 1. CDR3 residues: CSVTGGTGELFF. CDR3 DNA sequence: TGCAGCGTCACAGGGGGCACCGGGGAGCTGTTTTTT.

This sequence joins TRBV4-1 and TRBJ2-1, with 10 bases identical to TRBD1. This CDR3 has 16 residues. Germline V CDR1 and CDR2: MGHRA, YSYEKL. V shed 3 bases, J shed 8 bases, and the junction held 10 bases outside the gene matches. The CDR3 DNA sequence: TGCGCCAGCAGCCAGGGTGGGACAGGGGCCGCGTATGAGCAGTTCTTC. Protein: CASSQGGTGAAYEQFF.

In regard to this clone: Other DNA sequences from this sample encode an identical CDR3 as well. The chain employs TRBV27 and TRBJ1-4; TRBD1 agrees at 7 bases. Unmatched junction bases numbered 4, after V lost 1 base and J lost 8 bases. Germline-derived CDR1 and CDR2 are MNHEY and SMNVEV (reference sequence). This CDR3 spans 14 amino acids. This CDR3 is CASSLLGGGEKLFF. The CDR3 nucleotides read TGTGCCAGCAGTTTATTAGGGGGCGGAGAAAAACTGTTTTTT.

This rearrangement joins TRBV19 to TRBJ1-1, with D perhaps matching TRBD1 (5 bases). Germline values: CDR1 LNHDA, CDR2 SQIVND (reference sequence). This CDR3 has 15 amino acids. The V gene lost 3 bases and the J gene lost 1 base, with 12 bases spanning the gap. In DNA, the CDR3 is TGTGCCAGTAGTATTTCCGGGACGGCGAACACTGAAGCTTTCTTT. This sequence encodes CASSISGTANTEAFF. The variable domain in full, with the rest retrieved from reference TRBV19 and TRBJ1-1, is DGGITQSPKYLFRKEGQNVTLSCEQNLNHDAMYWYRQDPGQGLRLIYYSQIVNDFQKGDIAEGYSVSREKKESFPLTVTSAQKNPTAFYLCASSISGTANTEAFFGQGTRLTVV.

The chain uses TRBV6-1 and TRBJ2-7, with D hard to call. With 1 base removed from V and 0 bases from J, the gap between germline ends came to 7 bases. CDR3 length equals 14 residues. Germline V gene sequence: CDR1 MNHNS, CDR2 SASEGT. The CDR3 spells CASSEDWTSYEQYF. The CDR3 region has the DNA TGTGCCAGCAGTGAAGATTGGACCTCCTACGAGCAGTACTTC.

This chain joins TRBV10-1 and TRBJ2-7; D gene ambiguous. V was cut by 2 bases and J by 6 bases, with 8 bases left in between. The CDR3 runs 12 residues. Germline CDR1 is WNHNN and CDR2 is SYGVQD (reference sequence). CDR3 protein: CASSEAGLEQYF. In DNA form, the CDR3 reads TGCGCCAGCAGTGAGGCAGGCCTCGAGCAGTACTTC.

CDR3 DNA: TGCGCCAGCAGCTTGGCCTCAAACCCTTTTAAATATGAGCAGTTCTTC. Amino acid sequence: CASSLASNPFKYEQFF. The rearrangement links TRBV5-1 to TRBJ2-1; D is unclear. There are 16 residues in the CDR3. Trimming removed 0 bases at V and 8 bases at J, with 18 bases between. Germline lookup yields CDR1 SGHRS and CDR2 YFSETQ.

Note on this clone: In the same sample, other DNA sequences code for this CDR3. The gene calls are TRBV4-1 and TRBJ2-1, with 10 bases identical to TRBD2. Germline CDR1 and CDR2: MGHRA and YSYEKL. The ends lost 3 bases at V and 2 bases at J; junction bases unmatched: 4. This CDR3 is 16 amino acids long. This chain's CDR3 is CASSHLSGGAYNEQFF. The CDR3 bases are TGCGCCAGCAGCCACTTGAGCGGGGGGGCCTACAATGAGCAGTTCTTC.

This CDR3 is CASSQDAGGPGNEQFF. The CDR3 DNA reads TGCGCCAGCAGCCAAGATGCGGGAGGGCCGGGAAATGAGCAGTTCTTC. The chain joins TRBV4-3 to TRBJ2-1; 9 nucleotides line up with TRBD2. The CDR3 is 16 amino acids. Germline trimming cut 0 bases from V and 7 bases from J; bases unmatched to any gene: 7. The germline gives CDR1 LGHNA, CDR2 YSLEER.

The chain uses TRBV27 and TRBJ2-3; D uncertain. V lost 1 base and J 5 bases, leaving 10 bases between the germline ends. This CDR3 comprises 14 residues. Germline V CDR1 and CDR2: MNHEY, SMNVEV (reference sequence). CDR3 protein: CASSLWASGDTQYF. The CDR3 DNA is TGTGCCAGCAGTTTATGGGCTAGTGGAGATACGCAGTATTTT.

About this clone: Other DNA variants within this sample encode the same CDR3. The chain couples TRBV9 to TRBJ2-3, with 9 bases lining up with TRBD2. The ends lost 3 bases at V and 0 bases at J; junction bases unmatched: 2. The germline gives CDR1 SGDLS, CDR2 YYNGEE. The CDR3 has 15 amino acids. In DNA form, the CDR3 reads TGTGCCAGCAGCGGTAGCGGGGGAAGCACAGATACGCAGTATTTT. Translated: CASSGSGGSTDTQYF. The full variable domain, in which reference TRBV9 and TRBJ2-3 provide the parts outside the CDR3, is DSGVTQTPKHLITATGQRVTLRCSPRSGDLSVYWYQQSLDQGLQFLIQYYNGEERAKGNILERFSAQQFPDLHSELNLSSLELGDSALYFCASSGSGGSTDTQYFGPGTRLTVL.

In the case of this clone: Other DNA sequences in this specimen translate into the identical CDR3. The CDR3 reads CASSLNYEQYF. The CDR3 DNA reads as TGTGCCAGCAGCCTTAACTACGAGCAGTACTTC. This chain uses TRBV11-2 with TRBJ2-7; unclear D gene. Germline values: CDR1 SGHAT, CDR2 FQNNGV. This CDR3 contains 11 residues. V dropped 5 bases and J dropped 3 bases, with 5 bases sitting between them.

This chain joins TRBV6-5 and TRBJ1-3, with 7 bases matching TRBD1. The trim removed 5 bases at V and 6 bases at J, leaving 7 bases unmatched. From germline, CDR1 is MNHEY and CDR2 SVGAGI. This CDR3 is 14 amino acids long. The CDR3 sequence is CASSNPGQLNTIYF. The CDR3 DNA reads TGTGCCAGCAGTAACCCGGGACAGCTAAACACCATATATTTT.

The V and J genes are TRBV4-1 and TRBJ2-7, with unresolved D. Trimming stripped 0 bases from V and 4 bases from J, with 10 bases between. CDR1 and CDR2 from the germline V gene are MGHRA and YSYEKL. CDR3 length: 14 amino acids. The CDR3 is CASSQDVARYEQYF. The DNA for the CDR3 is TGCGCCAGCAGCCAAGATGTGGCCAGGTACGAGCAGTACTTC.

The gene calls are TRBV9 and TRBJ1-1; D might be TRBD1 (6 bases). V shed 6 bases and J shed 3 bases, with 15 bases lying between them. Germline V gene lookup returns CDR1 SGDLS and CDR2 YYNGEE. This CDR3 spans 14 amino acids. The CDR3 DNA reads as TGTGCCAGCACGGCAGGGGTAGGCGACACTGAAGCTTTCTTT. Translated: CASTAGVGDTEAFF.